These 17 T cell receptor beta chains came from one sample sequenced in a study of cytomegalovirus exposure and HLA in healthy donors. In the PCR, 60 Vbeta and 13 Jbeta primers were used. Assay: immunoSEQ multiplex PCR; the TCRdb copy retains only in-frame clones and omits some. Of about 170,000 clones listed, roughly 85% were seen once; the top ten hold about 1%. Material: PBMCs. These receptors were taken from a woman between 50 and 59 years old in good health and CMV-seropositive.

This sequence joins TRBV6-5 and TRBJ2-3, with D tentatively TRBD2 (7 bases). CDR1 is MNHEY, CDR2 SVGAGI, per germline. The CDR3 has 15 amino acids. The V end lost 8 bases, the J end lost 3 bases, and 18 bases lay between the germline ends. CDR3 region: CASSNRGARTDTQYF. CDR3 in DNA: TGTGCCAGCTCCAACCGGGGGGCACGGACAGATACGCAGTATTTT.

A single count supports this clone. This sequence joins TRBV9 and TRBJ2-1; 8 positions agree with TRBD2. Germline CDR1 SGDLS, CDR2 YYNGEE. The CDR3 length is 18 residues. Losses at the gene ends were 4 bases for V and 2 bases for J; bases not matched to a gene: 14. The CDR3 reads CASSSHSGAGGTYNEQFF. CDR3 bases: TGTGCCAGCAGCTCACATAGTGGGGCGGGGGGAACCTACAATGAGCAGTTCTTC.

The table lists this clone with a few counts. The chain recombines TRBV28 with TRBJ1-1; no clear D gene. The V and J ends lost 3 bases and 1 base respectively, with 12 bases between them. Germline V CDR1 and CDR2: MDHEN, SYDVKM. This CDR3 spans 15 amino acids. CDR3 coding DNA: TGTGCCAGCAGTTTGGGTTGGTCGGGGAACACTGAAGCTTTCTTT. Amino acid sequence: CASSLGWSGNTEAFF. Drawing the rest from reference TRBV28 and TRBJ1-1, the complete variable domain is DVKVTQSSRYLVKRTGEKVFLECVQDMDHENMFWYRQDPGLGLRLIYFSYDVKMKEKGDIPEGYSVSREKKERFSLILESASTNQTSMYLCASSLGWSGNTEAFFGQGTRLTVV.

V gene TRBV6-1 combines with J gene TRBJ2-4, with a tentative D call TRBD1 (5 bases). This CDR3 contains 14 residues. Germline-derived CDR1 and CDR2 are MNHNS and SASEGT. The V end lost 10 bases, the J end lost 0 bases, and 13 bases lay between the germline ends. The CDR3 DNA sequence: TGTGCCACCCTTACAAGGGGAGCCAAAAACATTCAGTACTTC. This codes for CATLTRGAKNIQYF.

This chain joins TRBV28 and TRBJ1-1, with 7 bases that match TRBD1. This CDR3 region has 14 residues. Germline assignment: CDR1 MDHEN and CDR2 SYDVKM. V lost 4 bases and J lost 5; bases outside the gene matches: 7. CDR3 sequence: CASSSPGQWTEAFF. The CDR3, as DNA: TGTGCCAGCAGTTCCCCGGGACAGTGGACTGAAGCTTTCTTT.

The chain joins TRBV19 to TRBJ2-7, with 10 bases that match TRBD1. CDR3 length: 14 residues. V shed 4 bases, J shed 2 bases, and the junction held 2 bases outside the gene matches. The germline gives CDR1 LNHDA, CDR2 SQIVND (reference sequence). CDR3 protein: CASSRGQGTYEQYF. Here the CDR3 DNA reads TGTGCCAGTAGTAGGGGACAGGGGACCTACGAGCAGTACTTC.

This sequence joins TRBV13 and TRBJ1-5; D perhaps matches TRBD1 (5 bases). The CDR3 totals 15 residues. Trimming left V 0 bases short and J 3 bases short, with 9 bases between. Germline V gene lookup returns CDR1 PRHDT and CDR2 FYEKMQ (reference sequence). This chain's CDR3 is CASSLGAGLNQPQHF. CDR3 coding DNA: TGTGCCAGCAGCTTAGGCGCGGGGCTCAATCAGCCCCAGCATTTT.

Only a few counts were recorded for this clone. The chain carries TRBV28 and TRBJ2-1; 9 nucleotides agree with TRBD2. The CDR3 runs 18 residues. Germline V lookup: CDR1 MDHEN, CDR2 SYDVKM. The J segment lost 0 bases and the V segment lost 5 bases, leaving 11 bases of the junction unmatched. The chain's CDR3 is CASSPLAGAVSSYNEQFF. CDR3 in DNA: TGTGCCAGCAGTCCCTTAGCGGGGGCCGTCTCCTCCTACAATGAGCAGTTCTTC.

The chain links TRBV19 to TRBJ2-1; TRBD2 matches at 7 bases. Per the germline V gene, CDR1 is LNHDA and CDR2 is SQIVND (reference sequence). CDR3 length equals 12 residues. Trimming took 7 bases from V and 5 from J; bases not matched to a gene: 2. CDR3 loop: CASTAGDNEQFF. The CDR3, as DNA: TGTGCCAGTACCGCGGGAGACAATGAGCAGTTCTTC. Full variable domain (remainder filled in from reference TRBV19 and TRBJ2-1): DGGITQSPKYLFRKEGQNVTLSCEQNLNHDAMYWYRQDPGQGLRLIYYSQIVNDFQKGDIAEGYSVSREKKESFPLTVTSAQKNPTAFYLCASTAGDNEQFFGPGTRLTVL.

The chain employs TRBV28 and TRBJ2-7; 10 bases fit TRBD2. Losses at the gene ends were 0 bases for V and 3 bases for J; bases not matched to a gene: 11. The CDR3 runs to 18 residues. Per the germline V gene, CDR1 is MDHEN and CDR2 is SYDVKM. CDR3 nucleotides: TGTGCCAGCAGTTTATGGGGATTTAGGGCTAGCGGGAGCTACGAGCAGTACTTC. Its translation is CASSLWGFRASGSYEQYF.

This clone has just one count. As DNA, the CDR3 is TGCAGCGTTGAAAGGCAGGTGGATGGCTACACCTTC. Protein: CSVERQVDGYTF. This rearrangement joins TRBV29-1 to TRBJ1-2; D is unclear. The CDR3 has 12 amino acids. In germline, CDR1 is SQVTM, CDR2 ANQGSEA. V gave up 2 bases and J gave up 6 bases, with 10 bases separating them.

This chain links TRBV7-9 with TRBJ1-3, with D unresolved. Germline assignment: CDR1 SEHNR and CDR2 FQNEAQ (reference sequence). The CDR3 has 14 amino acids. V shed 3 bases and J shed 4 bases, with 10 bases lying between them. CDR3 sequence reads: CASSFTGSGNTIYF. The CDR3 DNA follows: TGTGCCAGCAGCTTTACCGGGTCAGGAAACACCATATATTTT.

The chain combines TRBV27 with TRBJ2-1, with a weak D call TRBD1 (5 bases). Trimming removed 5 bases from V and 2 bases from J, with 13 bases in between. CDR1 MNHEY and CDR2 SMNVEV come from the germline V gene (reference sequence). The CDR3 sequence is 15 residues long. CDR3 DNA: TGTGCCAGCAGTGCTGACAGTATAACCTACAATGAGCAGTTCTTC. This encodes CASSADSITYNEQFF.

The chain couples TRBV10-3 to TRBJ2-3, with D possibly matching TRBD2 (6 bases). Per germline, CDR1 ENHRY and CDR2 SYGVKD. V dropped 5 bases and J dropped 2 bases, with 14 bases sitting between them. This CDR3 contains 15 residues. CDR3 sequence (DNA): TGTGCCATCAGTCTCTCCGGGACTCACACAGATACGCAGTATTTT. Translating gives CAISLSGTHTDTQYF.

This clone was found a few times. This rearrangement joins TRBV2 to TRBJ2-6; D is perhaps TRBD2 (6 bases). CDR1 SNHLY and CDR2 FYNNEI come from the germline V gene. The ends were cut back, 5 bases at V and 0 bases at J, with 8 bases in the middle. The CDR3 is made up of 15 amino acids. In DNA, the CDR3 is TGTGCCAGCAGTTACGGGGGCTCTGGGGCCAACGTCCTGACTTTC. Encoded protein: CASSYGGSGANVLTF. The full variable domain, with the rest looked up from reference TRBV2 and TRBJ2-6, is EPEVTQTPSHQVTQMGQEVILRCVPISNHLYFYWYRQILGQKVEFLVSFYNNEISEKSEIFDDQFSVERPDGSNFTLKIRSTKLEDSAMYFCASSYGGSGANVLTFGAGSRLTVL.

V usage is TRBV6-5 and J usage is TRBJ2-5; D is unresolved. Trimming took off 7 bases at V and 4 bases at J, with 13 bases between the two ends. The length of the CDR3 is 13 residues. Germline loops: CDR1 MNHEY, CDR2 SVGAGI. DNA for the CDR3: TGTGCCAGCACCGGGTATTTAGGAGAGACCCAGTACTTC. Residues: CASTGYLGETQYF.

The chain recombines TRBV2 with TRBJ2-5, with D uncertain. The end of the DNA fits TRBJ2-7 better, so the J call may be wrong. This CDR3 contains 15 residues. In germline, CDR1 is SNHLY, CDR2 FYNNEI. CDR3 sequence reads: CASSEIGGTSYEQYF. CDR3 DNA sequence: TGTGCCAGCAGTGAAATAGGCGGAACATCCTACGAGCAGTACTTC.